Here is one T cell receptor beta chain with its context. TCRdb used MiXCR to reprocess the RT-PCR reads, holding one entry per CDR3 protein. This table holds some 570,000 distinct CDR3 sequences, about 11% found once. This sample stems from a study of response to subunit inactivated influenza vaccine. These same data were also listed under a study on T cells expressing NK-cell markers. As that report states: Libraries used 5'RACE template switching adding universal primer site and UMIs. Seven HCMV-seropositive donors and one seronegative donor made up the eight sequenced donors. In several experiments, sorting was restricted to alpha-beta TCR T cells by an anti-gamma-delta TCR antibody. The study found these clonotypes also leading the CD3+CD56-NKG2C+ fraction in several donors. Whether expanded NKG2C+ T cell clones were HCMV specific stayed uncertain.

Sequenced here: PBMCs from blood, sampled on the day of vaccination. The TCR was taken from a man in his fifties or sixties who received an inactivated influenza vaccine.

CDR3 sequence (DNA): TGCGCCAGCAGCTTGGGGGCGTCCGGGAGTTCGGAGACCCAGTACTTC. This translates into CASSLGASGSSETQYF. J is TRBJ2-5 and V is TRBV5-1; TRBD2 is a possible D gene (6 bases). The V and J ends lost 0 bases and 5 bases respectively, with 17 bases between them. The CDR3 totals 16 residues. CDR1 is SGHRS, CDR2 YFSETQ, per germline.